This T cell receptor beta chain emerged from a study of blood T cell repertoires in COVID-19. Method: immunoSEQ multiplex PCR; TCRdb's copy keeps in-frame clones and lacks some. The sample has about 300,000 clones; more than 85% are singletons. Per germline, CDR1 KGHSH and CDR2 LQKENI. V lost 3 bases, J lost 1 base, and 15 bases lay in between. CDR3 length: 16 residues. This clone was observed a single time. Sequencing used peripheral blood. The chain links TRBV18 to TRBJ1-1, with D unresolved. The TCR was taken from a man aged 65 to 79 with acute or convalescent COVID-19. The CDR3 DNA reads as TGTGCCAGCTCACCCCCTGCCTTCGCTACGAACACTGAAGCTTTCTTT. This codes for CASSPPAFATNTEAFF.